This TCR beta chain is drawn from a study of cytomegalovirus exposure and HLA in healthy donors. Study-level points and caveats: It was assumed in the presence/absence analyses that sequencing depth was roughly uniform across donors.

PCR employed 60 Vbeta and 13 Jbeta primers. Measured with immunoSEQ multiplex PCR; TCRdb has only the in-frame clones, and not every one. The repertoire holds 100,000 to 150,000 clones, about 73% seen once, with about 4.4% in the top ten. With regard to this clone: Its antigen is undetermined.

Germline CDR1 is GTSNPN and CDR2 is SVGIG (reference sequence). The CDR3 consists of 11 residues. V was pared by 0 bases and J by 6 bases, with 6 bases between. The sequence was obtained from a woman aged 45-65 years in good health and CMV-seropositive. Sequenced material: PBMCs. The genes are TRBV30 and TRBJ2-7; no reliable D call. CDR3: CAWSVEIEQYF. The DNA for the CDR3 is TGTGCCTGGAGTGTGGAGATCGAGCAGTACTTC.